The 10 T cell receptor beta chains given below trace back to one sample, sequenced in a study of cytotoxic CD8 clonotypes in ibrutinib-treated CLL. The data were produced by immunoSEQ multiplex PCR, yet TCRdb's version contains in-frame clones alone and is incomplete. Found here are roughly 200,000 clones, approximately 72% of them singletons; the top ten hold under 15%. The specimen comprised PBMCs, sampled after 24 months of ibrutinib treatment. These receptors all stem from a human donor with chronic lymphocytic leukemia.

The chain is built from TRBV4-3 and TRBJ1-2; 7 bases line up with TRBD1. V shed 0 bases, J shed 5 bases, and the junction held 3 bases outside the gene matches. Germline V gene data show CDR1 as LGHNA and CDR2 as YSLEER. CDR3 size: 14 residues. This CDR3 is CASSQDWDSYGYTF. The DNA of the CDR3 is TGCGCCAGCAGCCAAGATTGGGACAGTTATGGCTACACCTTC.

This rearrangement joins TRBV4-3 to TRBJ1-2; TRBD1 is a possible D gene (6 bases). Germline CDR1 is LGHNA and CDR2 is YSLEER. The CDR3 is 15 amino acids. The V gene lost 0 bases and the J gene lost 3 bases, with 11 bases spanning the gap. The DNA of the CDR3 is TGCGCCAGCAGCCAAGATGGGGGGCCTCACTATGGCTACACCTTC. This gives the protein CASSQDGGPHYGYTF.

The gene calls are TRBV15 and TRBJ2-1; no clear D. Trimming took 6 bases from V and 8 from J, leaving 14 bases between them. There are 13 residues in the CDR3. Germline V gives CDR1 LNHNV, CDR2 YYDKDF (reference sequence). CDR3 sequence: CATRGQFADEQFF. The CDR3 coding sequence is TGTGCCACCAGAGGTCAGTTTGCCGATGAGCAGTTCTTC.

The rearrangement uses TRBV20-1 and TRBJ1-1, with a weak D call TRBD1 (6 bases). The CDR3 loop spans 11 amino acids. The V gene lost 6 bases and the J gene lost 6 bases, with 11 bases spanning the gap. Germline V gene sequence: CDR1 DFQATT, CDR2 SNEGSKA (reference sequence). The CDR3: CSAYRVAEAFF. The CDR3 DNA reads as TGCAGTGCATACAGGGTTGCTGAAGCTTTCTTT.

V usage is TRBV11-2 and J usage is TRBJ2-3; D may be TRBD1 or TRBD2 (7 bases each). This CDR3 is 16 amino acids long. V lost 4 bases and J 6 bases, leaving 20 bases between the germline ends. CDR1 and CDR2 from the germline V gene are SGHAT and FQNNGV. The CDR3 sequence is CASSYRGGEGADTQYF. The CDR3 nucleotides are TGTGCCAGCAGCTACCGGGGCGGGGAGGGGGCCGATACGCAGTATTTT. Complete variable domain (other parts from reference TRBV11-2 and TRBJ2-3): EAGVAQSPRYKIIEKRQSVAFWCNPISGHATLYWYQQILGQGPKLLIQFQNNGVVDDSQLPKDRFSAERLKGVDSTLKIQPAKLEDSAVYLCASSYRGGEGADTQYFGPGTRLTVL.

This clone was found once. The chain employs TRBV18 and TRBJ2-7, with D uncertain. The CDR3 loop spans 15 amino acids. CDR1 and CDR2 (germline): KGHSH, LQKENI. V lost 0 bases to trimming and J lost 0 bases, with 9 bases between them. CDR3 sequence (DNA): TGTGCCAGCTCACCACCTAACAGCAACTCCTACGAGCAGTACTTC. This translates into CASSPPNSNSYEQYF.

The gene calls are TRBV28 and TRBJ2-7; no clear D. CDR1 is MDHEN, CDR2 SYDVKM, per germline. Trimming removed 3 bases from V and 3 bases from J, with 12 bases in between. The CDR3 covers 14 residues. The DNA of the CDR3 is TGTGCCAGCAGTTTGTTCCGGAGAGACTACGAGCAGTACTTC. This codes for CASSLFRRDYEQYF.

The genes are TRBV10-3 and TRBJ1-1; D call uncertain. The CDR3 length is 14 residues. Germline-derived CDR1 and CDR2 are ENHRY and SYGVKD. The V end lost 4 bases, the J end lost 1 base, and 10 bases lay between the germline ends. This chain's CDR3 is CAISAYSGNTEAFF. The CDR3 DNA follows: TGTGCCATCAGTGCGTACAGTGGGAACACTGAAGCTTTCTTT.

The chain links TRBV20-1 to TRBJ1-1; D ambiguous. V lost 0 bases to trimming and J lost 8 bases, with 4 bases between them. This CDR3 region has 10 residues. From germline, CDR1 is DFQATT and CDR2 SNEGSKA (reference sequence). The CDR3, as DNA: TGCAGTGCTAGAGAGGCCGAAGCTTTCTTT. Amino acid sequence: CSAREAEAFF.

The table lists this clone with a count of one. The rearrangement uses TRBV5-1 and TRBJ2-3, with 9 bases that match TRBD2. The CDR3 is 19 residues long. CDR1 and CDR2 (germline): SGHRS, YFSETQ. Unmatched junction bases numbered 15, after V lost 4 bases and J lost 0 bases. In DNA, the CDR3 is TGCGCCAGCAGCCTGTTCGTCCTAGCGGGAAGGGCCAGCACAGATACGCAGTATTTT. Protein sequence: CASSLFVLAGRASTDTQYF.